Listed here are 8 T cell receptor beta chains from one sample, sequenced in a study of shared clonotypes between healthy human individuals. Profiling relied on immunoSEQ multiplex PCR, and the TCRdb table lists in-frame clones only, not all of them. The sample contains just over 2,000,000 clones, 85% to 95% of which appear only once. The source material was naive CD4+ T cells sorted from blood. Documented subset: CD45RA+ positively selected. All receptors derive from a man aged 18 to 35 in good health.

V and J are TRBV2 and TRBJ2-7; D unclear. This CDR3 comprises 11 residues. The germline gives CDR1 SNHLY, CDR2 FYNNEI. V was trimmed by 4 bases and J by 4 bases, leaving 5 bases between them. The CDR3 DNA is TGTGCCAGCAGTGCGCTATACGAGCAGTACTTC. Residues: CASSALYEQYF.

The V gene is TRBV5-1, the J gene TRBJ2-3, with 8 bases that match TRBD2. The germline V gene encodes CDR1 SGHRS and CDR2 YFSETQ. V dropped 4 bases and J dropped 4; count of bases not matched to a gene: 14. The CDR3 sequence is 17 residues long. Here the CDR3 DNA reads TGCGCCAGCAGCCCCGTGGTATTTTCCGGGGGGGCAGATACGCAGTATTTT. It specifies CASSPVVFSGGADTQYF.

V is TRBV2 and J is TRBJ2-2, with D possibly TRBD2 on 6 matching bases. Trimming took 8 bases from V and 2 from J, leaving 12 bases between them. Germline V lookup: CDR1 SNHLY, CDR2 FYNNEI. This CDR3 contains 14 residues. The DNA of the CDR3 is TGTGCCAGCCAGGGACTTATAAACACCGGGGAGCTGTTTTTT. Its protein is CASQGLINTGELFF.

The chain links TRBV28 to TRBJ1-2; 9 bases are shared with TRBD1. V lost 6 bases, J lost 0 bases, and 8 bases stayed unmatched. Germline assignment: CDR1 MDHEN and CDR2 SYDVKM. The CDR3 runs to 16 residues. The CDR3 loop is CASRATGGPTNYGYTF. In nucleotides, the CDR3 is TGTGCCAGCAGAGCCACAGGGGGCCCGACTAACTATGGCTACACCTTC.

The rearrangement joins TRBV7-8 to TRBJ2-5, with D perhaps matching TRBD1 (6 bases). The CDR3 extends over 15 amino acids. V lost 5 bases and J lost 5, with 18 bases in between. The V gene's germline CDR1 is SGHVS and CDR2 FQNEAQ. Written as DNA, the CDR3 is TGTGCCAGCAGCGCGCCTTGGACAGCGCGGGAGACCCAGTACTTC. Its translation is CASSAPWTARETQYF.

This sequence joins TRBV29-1 and TRBJ2-5, with a possible D match to TRBD1 (6 bases). In germline, CDR1 is SQVTM, CDR2 ANQGSEA. This CDR3 is 12 amino acids long. V lost 6 bases and J lost 4, with 12 bases in between. This CDR3 reads CSVGRGGETQYF. For the CDR3, the DNA is TGCAGCGTCGGCCGAGGGGGAGAGACCCAGTACTTC. Drawing the rest from reference TRBV29-1 and TRBJ2-5, the complete variable domain is SAVISQKPSRDICQRGTSLTIQCQVDSQVTMMFWYRQQPGQSLTLIATANQGSEATYESGFVIDKFPISRPNLTFSTLTVSNMSPEDSSIYLCSVGRGGETQYFGPGTRLLVL.

The genes are TRBV30 and TRBJ1-4; weak D call: TRBD1 (5 bases). This CDR3 contains 14 residues. Trimming shortened V by 5 bases and J by 7 bases, and 17 bases separated the two germline ends. Germline V lookup: CDR1 GTSNPN, CDR2 SVGIG (reference sequence). The CDR3 nucleotides are TGTGCCTGGGGAGGAGGGGCTAGATTTGAAAAACTGTTTTTT. Translated, it gives CAWGGGARFEKLFF.

CDR3 protein: CASSLGGSDYGYTF. The CDR3 DNA is TGTGCCAGCAGCCTAGGGGGATCGGACTATGGCTACACCTTC. The chain carries TRBV11-2 and TRBJ1-2, with D possibly being TRBD1 (6 bases). Trimming cost V 5 bases and J 3 bases, with 13 bases left between them. The CDR3 is 14 residues long. In germline, CDR1 is SGHAT, CDR2 FQNNGV. The variable domain in full, completed from reference TRBV11-2 and TRBJ1-2, reads EAGVAQSPRYKIIEKRQSVAFWCNPISGHATLYWYQQILGQGPKLLIQFQNNGVVDDSQLPKDRFSAERLKGVDSTLKIQPAKLEDSAVYLCASSLGGSDYGYTFGSGTRLTVV.